This passage covers 8 T cell receptor beta chains from one sample sequenced in a study of blood T cell repertoires in COVID-19. Libraries were prepared by immunoSEQ multiplex PCR; TCRdb keeps only in-frame clonotypes and omits some of them. This sample has about 160,000 clones; around 84% occur once, and the top ten carry nearly 8%. The sample consisted of PBMCs or T cells enriched from blood (not recorded which). These TCRs come from a woman aged 45-59 years who had recovered from COVID-19.

The J gene is TRBJ1-1, the V gene TRBV11-2, with D perhaps TRBD1 (6 bases). This CDR3 contains 18 residues. Per germline, CDR1 SGHAT and CDR2 FQNNGV. V gave up 2 bases and J gave up 1 base, with 20 bases separating them. CDR3 sequence: CASSLKSAGGSRNTEAFF. In DNA, the CDR3 is TGTGCCAGCAGCTTAAAGTCCGCTGGGGGCTCGAGGAACACTGAAGCTTTCTTT. Filled out from reference TRBV11-2 and TRBJ1-1, the complete variable domain reads EAGVAQSPRYKIIEKRQSVAFWCNPISGHATLYWYQQILGQGPKLLIQFQNNGVVDDSQLPKDRFSAERLKGVDSTLKIQPAKLEDSAVYLCASSLKSAGGSRNTEAFFGQGTRLTVV.

The rearrangement links TRBV19 to TRBJ2-1, with TRBD1 matching 11 bases. The V and J ends lost 4 bases and 12 bases, in that order; junction bases with no gene match: 20. CDR3 length equals 18 residues. The germline gives CDR1 LNHDA, CDR2 SQIVND (reference sequence). CDR3 residues: CASSRDSGQGARSHVQFF. CDR3 bases: TGTGCCAGTAGTAGGGATTCCGGACAGGGGGCGCGATCCCATGTGCAGTTCTTC.

The CDR3 is CASSFGTTEAFF. The DNA for the CDR3 is TGTGCCAGCAGCTTTGGTACGACAGAAGCTTTCTTT. The chain carries TRBV5-6 and TRBJ1-1, with unresolved D. V shed 2 bases and J shed 8 bases, with 10 bases lying between them. CDR1 is SGHDT, CDR2 YYEEEE, per germline. This CDR3 spans 12 amino acids.

The chain employs TRBV6-5 and TRBJ1-6; TRBD1 might be the D (5 bases). The germline V gene encodes CDR1 MNHEY and CDR2 SVGAGI. The V end was cut by 0 bases, the J end by 10 bases, with 7 bases between. The length of the CDR3 is 13 residues. CDR3 in DNA: TGTGCCAGCAGTTACTCCAGGGTCTCACCCCTCCACTTT. Its translation: CASSYSRVSPLHF.

The gene calls are TRBV5-1 and TRBJ2-7, with 10 nucleotides matching TRBD2. The CDR3 runs to 15 residues. V trimming: 4 bases; J trimming: 2 bases; junction bases outside the gene matches: 6. Germline CDR1 reads SGHRS; CDR2 reads YFSETQ. In DNA form, the CDR3 reads TGCGCCAGCAGCCAGGGACTAGCGCCTACCTACGAGCAGTACTTC. Its translation is CASSQGLAPTYEQYF.

The chain employs TRBV18 and TRBJ2-1, with D unresolved. Trimming pared 4 bases from V and 7 bases from J, leaving 11 bases between. This CDR3 comprises 13 residues. Per the germline V gene, CDR1 is KGHSH and CDR2 is LQKENI. The DNA for the CDR3 is TGTGCCAGCTCACATCTAGATTCGAATGAGCAGTTCTTC. It encodes CASSHLDSNEQFF.

CDR3 loop: CASSLAGRRAFF. CDR3 nucleotide sequence: TGTGCCAGCAGCTTGGCGGGGCGTCGAGCTTTCTTT. This sequence joins TRBV21-1 and TRBJ1-1. TRBV21-1 is a known pseudogene. CDR3 size: 12 residues.

The V gene is TRBV19, the J gene TRBJ1-5; possible D gene TRBD1, 5 bases. Germline lookup yields CDR1 LNHDA and CDR2 SQIVND (reference sequence). The CDR3 spans 15 residues. V was pared by 6 bases and J by 0 bases, with 12 bases between. This CDR3 reads CASSPPGISNQPQHF. CDR3 in DNA: TGTGCCAGTAGCCCACCAGGGATTAGCAATCAGCCCCAGCATTTT.